Reported below is one TCR beta chain. The target antigen is unknown. The authors drew around 11 milliliters of peripheral blood from each donor. A second about 6 to 11 cycle PCR used barcoded and J-beta primers. TCRdb ran MiXCR on the 5' RACE reads and lists one entry per CDR3 protein. The table shows over 1.5 million distinct CDR3 sequences, with around half occurring only once. This sample was taken from a study of blood T cells in healthy people across ages. Study results and caveats: Naive CD4+ cell counts and diversity both ran higher in long-lived than in aged donors.

Germline CDR1 reads MNHEY; CDR2 reads SVGAGI. Trimming cost V 6 bases and J 7 bases; bases outside gene matches: 8. This CDR3 spans 15 amino acids. What was sequenced was blood. The origin of this receptor is a woman aged 40 to 55 in good health. J is TRBJ2-1 and V is TRBV6-5, with 11 nucleotides matching TRBD2. This chain's CDR3 is CASSKLAGGLNEQFF. Here the CDR3 DNA reads TGTGCCAGCAGCAAGTTAGCGGGGGGGCTAAATGAGCAGTTCTTC.